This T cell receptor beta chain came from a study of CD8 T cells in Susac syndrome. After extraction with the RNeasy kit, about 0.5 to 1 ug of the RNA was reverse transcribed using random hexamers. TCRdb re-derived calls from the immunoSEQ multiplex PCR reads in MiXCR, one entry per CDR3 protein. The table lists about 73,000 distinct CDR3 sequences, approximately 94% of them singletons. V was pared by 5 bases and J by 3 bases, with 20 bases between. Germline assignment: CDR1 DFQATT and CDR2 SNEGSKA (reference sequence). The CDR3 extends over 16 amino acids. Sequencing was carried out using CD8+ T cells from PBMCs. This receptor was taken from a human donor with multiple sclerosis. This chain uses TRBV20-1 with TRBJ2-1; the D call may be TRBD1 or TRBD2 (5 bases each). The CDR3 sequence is CSAPLGVGVLYNEQFF. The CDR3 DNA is TGCAGTGCTCCCCTGGGGGTGGGAGTACTCTACAATGAGCAGTTCTTC.